Below, 18 T cell receptor beta chains from the same sample are listed, as sequenced in a study of graft-versus-host responses after intestinal transplantation. No antigen is known for these receptors. Clones were read by immunoSEQ multiplex PCR, and TCRdb kept only the in-frame ones, dropping some. In the table there are about 110,000 clones, around 92% of which are singletons. The sequenced sample was unstimulated CD8+ T cells sorted from spleen or lymph node cells, obtained before transplant. The receptors were gathered from a human donor who was the organ donor for an intestinal transplant.

As concerns this clone: Additional DNA sequences in this sample encode the identical CDR3. The chain has TRBV9 and TRBJ1-3; D is ambiguous. Germline lookup yields CDR1 SGDLS and CDR2 YYNGEE. Trimming removed 0 bases from V and 0 bases from J, with 7 bases in between. This CDR3 contains 15 residues. In DNA, the CDR3 is TGTGCCAGCAGCGTAGACGGAGGCTCTGGAAACACCATATATTTT. Its protein is CASSVDGGSGNTIYF.

The chain carries TRBV19 and TRBJ1-6; possible D gene TRBD1, 5 bases. Germline CDR1 and CDR2: LNHDA and SQIVND (reference sequence). V gave up 7 bases and J gave up 7 bases, with 11 bases separating them. The CDR3 has 13 residues. Here the CDR3 DNA reads TGTGCCAGTACCGACAGATGGAATTCACCCCTCCACTTT. This translates into CASTDRWNSPLHF.

The chain links TRBV7-9 to TRBJ2-7, with a possible D match to TRBD1 (6 bases). The CDR3 is 15 residues long. The V gene lost 4 bases and the J gene lost 0 bases, with 13 bases spanning the gap. Germline assignment: CDR1 SEHNR and CDR2 FQNEAQ (reference sequence). The CDR3 DNA is TGTGCCAGCAGCTCAGAAGACAGGCCCTCCTACGAGCAGTACTTC. Amino acids: CASSSEDRPSYEQYF.

The chain uses TRBV30 and TRBJ2-7; no definite D call. V lost 5 bases and J 0 bases, leaving 8 bases between the germline ends. The CDR3 runs to 12 residues. Germline lookup yields CDR1 GTSNPN and CDR2 SVGIG (reference sequence). Here the CDR3 reads CAWCDDSYEQYF. CDR3 nucleotides: TGTGCCTGGTGTGATGACTCCTACGAGCAGTACTTC.

V and J are TRBV19 and TRBJ2-3; D uncertain. The CDR3 consists of 13 residues. Trimming left V 3 bases short and J 5 bases short, with 9 bases between. Germline-derived CDR1 and CDR2 are LNHDA and SQIVND (reference sequence). CDR3 sequence reads: CASSMVRGDTQYF. CDR3 coding DNA: TGTGCCAGTAGTATGGTGCGAGGAGATACGCAGTATTTT.

DNA of the CDR3: TGTGCCAGCAGTGAACTGGGACAGGGTCCCTATGGCTACACCTTC. Amino acid sequence: CASSELGQGPYGYTF. The chain links TRBV6-1 to TRBJ1-2; 9 nucleotides line up with TRBD1. The CDR3 runs to 15 residues. V trimming: 2 bases; J trimming: 4 bases; junction bases outside the gene matches: 5. The germline V gene encodes CDR1 MNHNS and CDR2 SASEGT.

The chain is built from TRBV9 and TRBJ2-7, with 13 bases aligning to TRBD2. Per germline, CDR1 SGDLS and CDR2 YYNGEE. V shed 7 bases, J shed 5 bases, and the junction held 15 bases outside the gene matches. This CDR3 contains 17 residues. CDR3 nucleotides: TGTGCCAGCGGGACCGGGACTAGCGGGGCCCTGTTCGACGAGCAGTACTTC. Translation: CASGTGTSGALFDEQYF.

The chain has TRBV2 and TRBJ1-1; TRBD1 matches 7 bases. The CDR3 spans 15 residues. From germline, CDR1 is SNHLY and CDR2 FYNNEI. Germline trimming cut 3 bases from V and 7 bases from J; bases unmatched to any gene: 11. CDR3 bases: TGTGCCAGCAGTGACCGGACAGGCCCTAAGGATGAAGCTTTCTTT. Translating gives CASSDRTGPKDEAFF.

The V call is TRBV27, the J call TRBJ2-1; D is ambiguous. V lost 3 bases and J 0 bases, leaving 9 bases between the germline ends. Germline V gene data show CDR1 as MNHEY and CDR2 as SMNVEV (reference sequence). CDR3 size: 15 residues. The DNA for the CDR3 is TGTGCCAGCAGTTTGCGGCCGGTCTCCTACAATGAGCAGTTCTTC. Amino acid sequence: CASSLRPVSYNEQFF.

The rearrangement links TRBV6-1 to TRBJ2-3; D not certain. This CDR3 has 10 residues. Germline V gene data show CDR1 as MNHNS and CDR2 as SASEGT. V lost 6 bases and J lost 11, with 9 bases in between. The CDR3 sequence: CASSAREQYF. Here the CDR3 DNA reads TGTGCCAGCAGCGCAAGGGAGCAGTATTTT.

V gene TRBV19 combines with J gene TRBJ1-5; 9 bases align to TRBD1. From germline, CDR1 is LNHDA and CDR2 SQIVND (reference sequence). V gave up 0 bases and J gave up 9 bases; unmatched junction bases: 6. The CDR3 spans 15 residues. CDR3 sequence reads: CASSIDVQGAGPQHF. The CDR3 coding sequence is TGTGCCAGTAGTATAGACGTACAGGGGGCCGGGCCCCAGCATTTT.

The chain carries TRBV25-1 and TRBJ1-1; 7 nucleotides line up with TRBD1. The CDR3 totals 14 residues. Germline CDR1 reads MGHDK; CDR2 reads SYGVNS. The J segment lost 6 bases and the V segment lost 4 bases, leaving 8 bases of the junction unmatched. The CDR3 here is CASSGTAGQSEAFF. CDR3 coding DNA: TGTGCCAGCAGTGGAACGGCGGGACAGTCTGAAGCTTTCTTT.

The chain is built from TRBV10-2 and TRBJ2-3, with TRBD2 identical over 8 bases. V was pared by 5 bases and J by 4 bases, with 11 bases of the junction left unmatched. In germline, CDR1 is WSHSY, CDR2 SAAADI. The CDR3 length is 16 residues. The CDR3 spells CASSLEGGLGPDTQYF. The DNA for the CDR3 is TGCGCCAGCAGTCTTGAGGGGGGACTAGGTCCAGATACGCAGTATTTT.

The chain is built from TRBV6-5 and TRBJ2-3; D is unclear. V dropped 0 bases and J dropped 4 bases, with 11 bases sitting between them. The CDR3 has 15 amino acids. CDR1 is MNHEY, CDR2 SVGAGI, per germline. The CDR3 DNA is TGTGCCAGCAGTTACTCGATGGACGGGCCAGATACGCAGTATTTT. This encodes CASSYSMDGPDTQYF.

The chain employs TRBV7-3 and TRBJ2-2; TRBD1 is a possible D gene (6 bases). The CDR3 is 16 residues long. V gave up 2 bases and J gave up 0 bases, with 10 bases separating them. The germline gives CDR1 SGHTA, CDR2 FQGTGA. In DNA, the CDR3 is TGTGCCAGCAGCTTAGGGACATCTCCGAACACCGGGGAGCTGTTTTTT. Protein product: CASSLGTSPNTGELFF.

The chain links TRBV30 to TRBJ1-4, with a weak D call TRBD1 (5 bases). CDR3 length: 13 amino acids. The germline gives CDR1 GTSNPN, CDR2 SVGIG (reference sequence). V gave up 4 bases and J gave up 5 bases, with 11 bases separating them. Written as DNA, the CDR3 is TGTGCCTGGAACCCGGGACTGAATGAAAAACTGTTTTTT. Translation: CAWNPGLNEKLFF.

The rearrangement joins TRBV9 to TRBJ2-2; a possible D gene is TRBD2 (5 bases). Germline loops: CDR1 SGDLS, CDR2 YYNGEE. The V end was cut by 3 bases, the J end by 0 bases, with 15 bases between. The CDR3 spans 17 residues. CDR3 sequence: CASSASLRAPNTGELFF. In DNA form, the CDR3 reads TGTGCCAGCAGCGCCTCATTGAGGGCCCCGAACACCGGGGAGCTGTTTTTT. The full variable domain, rest sourced from reference TRBV9 and TRBJ2-2, is DSGVTQTPKHLITATGQRVTLRCSPRSGDLSVYWYQQSLDQGLQFLIQYYNGEERAKGNILERFSAQQFPDLHSELNLSSLELGDSALYFCASSASLRAPNTGELFFGEGSRLTVL.

This clone appeared once. The CDR3 region is CASSLMGGSPQETQYF. DNA of the CDR3: TGTGCCAGCAGTTTGATGGGCGGGAGCCCTCAAGAGACCCAGTACTTC. The chain couples TRBV27 to TRBJ2-5, with TRBD2 matching over 7 bases. The CDR3 runs to 16 residues. The germline V gene has CDR1 MNHEY and CDR2 SMNVEV (reference sequence). V trimming: 3 bases; J trimming: 2 bases; junction bases outside the gene matches: 9.